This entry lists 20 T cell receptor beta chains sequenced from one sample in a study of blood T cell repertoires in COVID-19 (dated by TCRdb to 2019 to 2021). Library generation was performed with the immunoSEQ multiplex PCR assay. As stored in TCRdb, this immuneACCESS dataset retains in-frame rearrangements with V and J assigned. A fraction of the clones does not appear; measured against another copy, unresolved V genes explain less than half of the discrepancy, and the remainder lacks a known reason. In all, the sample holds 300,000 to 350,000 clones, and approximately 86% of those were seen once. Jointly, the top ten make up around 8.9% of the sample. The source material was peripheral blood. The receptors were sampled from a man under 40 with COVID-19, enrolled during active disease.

The CDR3 loop reads CASSDTDRNTGELFF. In nucleotides, the CDR3 is TGTGCCAGCAGCGATACGGACAGGAACACCGGGGAGCTGTTTTTT. The chain recombines TRBV7-9 with TRBJ2-2; possibly TRBD1 for D (6 bases). Germline V gene data show CDR1 as SEHNR and CDR2 as FQNEAQ (reference sequence). V was trimmed by 5 bases and J by 1 base, leaving 11 bases between them. This CDR3 spans 15 amino acids.

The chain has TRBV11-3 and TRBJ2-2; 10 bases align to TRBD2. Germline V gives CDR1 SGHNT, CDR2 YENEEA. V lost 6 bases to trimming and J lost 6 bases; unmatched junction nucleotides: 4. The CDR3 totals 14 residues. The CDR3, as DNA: TGTGCCAGCAGTCCACTAGCGGGGTCCGGGGAGCTGTTTTTT. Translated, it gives CASSPLAGSGELFF.

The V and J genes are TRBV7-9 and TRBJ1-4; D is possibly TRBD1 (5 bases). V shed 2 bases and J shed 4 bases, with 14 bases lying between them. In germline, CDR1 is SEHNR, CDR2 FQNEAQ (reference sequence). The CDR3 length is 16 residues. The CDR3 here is CASSLTGGEHNEKLFF. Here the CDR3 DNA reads TGTGCCAGCAGCTTAACAGGAGGGGAGCATAATGAAAAACTGTTTTTT.

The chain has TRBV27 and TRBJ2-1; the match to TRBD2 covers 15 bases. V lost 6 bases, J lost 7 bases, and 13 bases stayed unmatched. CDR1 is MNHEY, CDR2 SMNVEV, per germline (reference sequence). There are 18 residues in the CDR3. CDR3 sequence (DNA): TGTGCCAGCAGGGGAGACCGGACTAGCGGGAGGGCCTTTAATGAGCAGTTCTTC. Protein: CASRGDRTSGRAFNEQFF.

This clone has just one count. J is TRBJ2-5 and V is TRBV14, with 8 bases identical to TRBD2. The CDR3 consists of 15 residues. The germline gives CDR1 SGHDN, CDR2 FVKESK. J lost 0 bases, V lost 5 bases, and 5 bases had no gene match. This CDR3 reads CASSTRLANQETQYF. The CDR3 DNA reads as TGTGCCAGCAGCACCCGACTAGCGAACCAAGAGACCCAGTACTTC.

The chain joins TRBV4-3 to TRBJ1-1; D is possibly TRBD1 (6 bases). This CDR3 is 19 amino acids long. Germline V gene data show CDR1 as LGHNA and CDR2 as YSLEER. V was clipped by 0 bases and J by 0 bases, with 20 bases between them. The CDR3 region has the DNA TGCGCCAGCAGCCAAGAGGCAACTTCCGGGACAATCATGAACACTGAAGCTTTCTTT. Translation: CASSQEATSGTIMNTEAFF.

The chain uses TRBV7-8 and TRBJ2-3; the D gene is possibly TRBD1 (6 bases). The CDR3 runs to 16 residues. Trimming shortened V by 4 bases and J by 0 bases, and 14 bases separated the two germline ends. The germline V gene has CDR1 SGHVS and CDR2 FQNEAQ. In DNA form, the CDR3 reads TGTGCCAGCAGCTCTTTGGGGGCCTTTAGCACAGATACGCAGTATTTT. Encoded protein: CASSSLGAFSTDTQYF.

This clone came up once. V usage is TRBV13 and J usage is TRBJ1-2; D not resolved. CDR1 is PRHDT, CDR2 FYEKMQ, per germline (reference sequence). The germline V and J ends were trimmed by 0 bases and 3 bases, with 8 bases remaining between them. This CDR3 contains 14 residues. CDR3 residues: CASSLGRGDYGYTF. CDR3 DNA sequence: TGTGCCAGCAGCTTAGGTCGGGGAGACTATGGCTACACCTTC.

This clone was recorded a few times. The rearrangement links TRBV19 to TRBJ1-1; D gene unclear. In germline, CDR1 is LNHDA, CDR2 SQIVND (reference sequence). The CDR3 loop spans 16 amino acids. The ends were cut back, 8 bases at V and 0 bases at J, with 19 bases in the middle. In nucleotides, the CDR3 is TGTGCCAGTCGCGATCCTTACAGCTCTATGAACACTGAAGCTTTCTTT. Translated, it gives CASRDPYSSMNTEAFF.

CDR3 amino acids: CASSRGRDTEAFF. CDR3 in DNA: TGTGCCAGCAGTAGGGGGAGGGACACTGAAGCTTTCTTT. The rearrangement joins TRBV6-5 to TRBJ1-1, with D tentatively TRBD1 (6 bases). CDR3 length equals 13 residues. Deletions cut 5 bases from V and 3 bases from J, with 10 bases between. Germline V gene data show CDR1 as MNHEY and CDR2 as SVGAGI.

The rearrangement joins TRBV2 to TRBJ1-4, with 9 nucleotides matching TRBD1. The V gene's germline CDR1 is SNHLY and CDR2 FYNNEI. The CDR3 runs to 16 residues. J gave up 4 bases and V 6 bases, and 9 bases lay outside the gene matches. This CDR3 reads CASSSGQGFFNEKLFF. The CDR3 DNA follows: TGTGCCAGCAGCTCGGGACAGGGTTTTTTTAATGAAAAACTGTTTTTT. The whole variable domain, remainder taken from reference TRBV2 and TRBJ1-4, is EPEVTQTPSHQVTQMGQEVILRCVPISNHLYFYWYRQILGQKVEFLVSFYNNEISEKSEIFDDQFSVERPDGSNFTLKIRSTKLEDSAMYFCASSSGQGFFNEKLFFGSGTQLSVL.

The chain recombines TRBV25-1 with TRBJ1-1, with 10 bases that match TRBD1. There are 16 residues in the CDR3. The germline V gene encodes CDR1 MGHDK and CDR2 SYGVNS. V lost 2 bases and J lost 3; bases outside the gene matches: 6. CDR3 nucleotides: TGTGCCAGCAGTGAACCTTTAGGGACAGGGGACACTGAAGCTTTCTTT. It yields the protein CASSEPLGTGDTEAFF.

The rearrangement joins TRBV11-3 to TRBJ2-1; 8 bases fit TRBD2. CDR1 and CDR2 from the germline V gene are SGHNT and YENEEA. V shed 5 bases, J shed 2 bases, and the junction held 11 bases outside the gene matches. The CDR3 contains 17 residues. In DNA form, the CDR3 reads TGTGCCAGCAGCACGACCTTAACCGGGGGGGCCTACAATGAGCAGTTCTTC. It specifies CASSTTLTGGAYNEQFF.

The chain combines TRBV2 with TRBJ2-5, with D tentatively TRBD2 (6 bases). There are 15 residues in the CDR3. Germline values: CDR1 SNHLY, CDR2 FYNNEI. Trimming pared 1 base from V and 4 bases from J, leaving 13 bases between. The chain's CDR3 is CASSEVSTSRETQYF. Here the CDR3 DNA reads TGTGCCAGCAGTGAAGTCTCGACTAGTAGAGAGACCCAGTACTTC.

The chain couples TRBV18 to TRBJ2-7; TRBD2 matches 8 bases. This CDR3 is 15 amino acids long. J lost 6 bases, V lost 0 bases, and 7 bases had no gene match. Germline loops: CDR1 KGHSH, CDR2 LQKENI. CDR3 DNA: TGTGCCAGCTCACCACCTGGGGGGACTAGGGTCGAGCAGTACTTC. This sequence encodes CASSPPGGTRVEQYF.

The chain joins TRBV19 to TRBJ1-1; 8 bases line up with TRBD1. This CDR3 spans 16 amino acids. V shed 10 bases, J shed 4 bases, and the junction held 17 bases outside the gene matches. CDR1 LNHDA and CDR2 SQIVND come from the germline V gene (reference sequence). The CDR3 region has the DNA TGTGCCACCACTGATAGTGACAGGGGCGCTCCCACTGAAGCTTTCTTT. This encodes CATTDSDRGAPTEAFF.

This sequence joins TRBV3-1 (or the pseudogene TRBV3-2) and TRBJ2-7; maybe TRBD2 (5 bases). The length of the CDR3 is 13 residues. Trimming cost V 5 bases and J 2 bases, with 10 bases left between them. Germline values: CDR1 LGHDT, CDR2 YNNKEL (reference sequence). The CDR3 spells CASSERATYEQYF. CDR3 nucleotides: TGTGCCAGCAGCGAGAGGGCTACCTACGAGCAGTACTTC.

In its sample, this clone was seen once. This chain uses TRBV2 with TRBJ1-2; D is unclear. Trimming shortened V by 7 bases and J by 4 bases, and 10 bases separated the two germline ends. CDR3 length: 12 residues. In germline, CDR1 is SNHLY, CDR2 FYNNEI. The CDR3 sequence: CASKWEVYGYTF. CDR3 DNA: TGTGCCAGCAAGTGGGAGGTCTATGGCTACACCTTC.

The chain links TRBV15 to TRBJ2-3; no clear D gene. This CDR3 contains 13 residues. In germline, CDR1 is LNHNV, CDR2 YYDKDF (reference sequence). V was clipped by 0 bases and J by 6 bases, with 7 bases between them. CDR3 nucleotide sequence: TGTGCCACCAGCAGAGATATGGAGGATACGCAGTATTTT. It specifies CATSRDMEDTQYF.

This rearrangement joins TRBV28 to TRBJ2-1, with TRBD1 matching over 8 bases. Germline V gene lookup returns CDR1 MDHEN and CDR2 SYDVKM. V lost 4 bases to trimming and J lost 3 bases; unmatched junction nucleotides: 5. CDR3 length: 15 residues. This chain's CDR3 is CASSSPGQDYNEQFF. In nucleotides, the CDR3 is TGTGCCAGCAGTTCTCCGGGACAGGACTACAATGAGCAGTTCTTC. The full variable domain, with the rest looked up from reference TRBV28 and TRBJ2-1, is DVKVTQSSRYLVKRTGEKVFLECVQDMDHENMFWYRQDPGLGLRLIYFSYDVKMKEKGDIPEGYSVSREKKERFSLILESASTNQTSMYLCASSSPGQDYNEQFFGPGTRLTVL.